The TCR beta chain under discussion was sequenced for a study of T cells in Graves' hyperthyroidism and ophthalmopathy (dated by TCRdb to between 2019 and 2020). With regard to the full study: Peripheral blood was collected at initial diagnosis, before any treatment. According to the paper, TCR Vbeta CDR3 sequencing was carried out on some 140 peripheral blood samples, which came from approximately 43 ophthalmopathy, around 74 hyperthyroidism and around 17 progressor patients. The study also compared thyroid tissue and blood T-cell repertoires from roughly six Graves' hyperthyroidism patients. Following sampling, methimazole starting at 30 mg daily was given to hyperthyroidism patients, and high-dose intravenous methylprednisolone was given to ophthalmopathy patients. An independent validation cohort of fewer than 20 hyperthyroidism patients and some 15 patients who later progressed to ophthalmopathy tested prospective prediction of ophthalmopathy. The roughly 100 discovery patients were divided at random into training and test sets in a 7:3 ratio. To identify TCR V-J signatures that set the groups apart, the researchers used a discovery cohort of 90 to 100 patients, made up of some 41 with Graves' ophthalmopathy and 55 to 65 with stable Graves' hyperthyroidism. Summary of the overall study and its limitations: Ophthalmopathy was separated from stable hyperthyroidism by a 13 V-J signature model, with 85% to 90% sensitivity and about 81% specificity obtained in cross-validation and 80%/75% obtained in testing. In validation, the model predicted progression to ophthalmopathy with approximately 71% sensitivity and 72% to 85% specificity, a median of 6.5 months before onset. Sample size was not statistically predetermined, and blinding of investigators to group allocation was not performed. Blood samples also contained most of the expanded thyroid clonotypes (frequency above 0.001), which suggests that blood repertoires may reflect thyroid immune responses.

Moderately to severely active disease, a Clinical Activity Score of at least 3, a NOSPECS grade of at least 4, and a duration under 3 months were present in ophthalmopathy patients. Any patient with an uncontrolled infection, another autoimmune disease, pregnancy or lactation was excluded. Diagnoses were established on the basis of clinical symptoms, serum thyroxine and TRAb, thyroid ultrasound, and orbital computed tomography. PBMCs were isolated from 7.5 to 10 ml of fresh peripheral blood by Ficoll-Paque density gradient centrifugation. Total RNA was extracted with Trizol reagent, and quality was checked on an Agilent 2100 Bioanalyzer. The CDR1 and CDR2 encoded by the germline V gene are MNHEY and SVGEGT. Germline trimming amounts to 2 bases on V and 11 bases on J, with 14 as the count of junction bases outside the gene matches. The CDR3 numbers 16 residues from cysteine through phenylalanine. CDR3 DNA is the only sequence kept; it has 48 bases, read in frame from the first base.

As concerns this clonotype: The specificity of this receptor is unknown. Base qualities are not recorded, but no much larger clone differs from it by a single base.

TCR beta CDR3 regions were amplified from RNA transcripts. For the first round of RT-PCR on the TCR CDR3, the HTBI primer set was used together with the Qiagen OneStep RT-PCR kit. Libraries were constructed in a second round of multiplex PCR, after which size selection and purification were carried out. The libraries were sequenced on an Illumina HiSeq2000 using paired-end 100 bp reads. As for the original processing: Raw data were processed with SOAPnuke, discarding reads with adapters, uncalled bases, mean Phred below 15, or no exact constant-primer or identifier match. COPE v1.2.5 was used to merge the high-quality paired reads, and each unique nucleotide sequence was defined as a clonotype. MiTCR v1.1 was used to align clonotypes to the IMGT TRBV, TRBD and TRBJ reference segments. The analysis included only V-J combinations with a frequency above 0.0001, which together covered more than 98% of the repertoires. The TCS score was defined as the ratio of F50 (clonal expansion) to E x V (chaos), calculated using BLOSUM62-based TCRdist between CDR3 peptides within each V-J. Welch's t-statistics and random forest reduced roughly 500 V-J features to 13, which were used in a naive Bayes classifier (R e1071). The raw public data were reprocessed by TCRdb itself: fastp quality trimming at Q25, MiXCR clonotype calling, in-frame beta chains only. Rows merge per CDR3 protein into single entries with the most common DNA and genes. The V and J calls were not made by the authors but by TCRdb's processing. In this sample the table shows about 590,000 distinct CDR3 sequences, 14% of which occur a single time. Together, the top ten hold over 6% of the sample.

The sample comprised blood. The TCR was taken from a woman aged 18-29 years with Graves' ophthalmopathy. The chain is made from TRBV6-2 or TRBV6-3 and TRBJ2-5; 10 of the junction bases match TRBD1. The sequenced DNA is TGTGCCAGCAGTTACCTCGGGACAGGGGATCGCATGCATCAGTACTTC. Its translation is CASSYLGTGDRMHQYF.